The 22 T cell receptor beta chains below were found in one sample sequenced in a study of T cell responses to AZD1222 COVID-19 vaccine. Generated by immunoSEQ multiplex PCR, the TCRdb table keeps only in-frame clones and is missing some. There are roughly 99,000 clones in the sample; around 90% occur only once, and 22% lies in the top ten. Sequencing used peripheral blood, obtained on day 0 of AZD1222 vaccination. The receptors originated from an adult in good health.

This chain connects TRBV18 to TRBJ1-1; TRBD1 aligns across 7 bases. The CDR3 totals 17 residues. The ends lost 3 bases at V and 5 bases at J; junction bases unmatched: 15. Germline CDR1 and CDR2: KGHSH and LQKENI. The CDR3 bases are TGTGCCAGCTCACCTATCGCAGCCGGACAGGCGCCGACTGAAGCTTTCTTT. It is translated as CASSPIAAGQAPTEAFF. The full variable domain, in which reference TRBV18 and TRBJ1-1 provide the parts outside the CDR3, is NAGVMQNPRHLVRRRGQEARLRCSPMKGHSHVYWYRQLPEEGLKFMVYLQKENIIDESGMPKERFSAEFPKEGPSILRIQQVVRGDSAAYFCASSPIAAGQAPTEAFFGQGTRLTVV.

This clone came up once. The chain is built from TRBV7-3 and TRBJ2-7; D unresolved. CDR1 is SGHTA, CDR2 FQGTGA, per germline. V lost 4 bases to trimming and J lost 2 bases, with 9 bases between them. The CDR3 runs 13 residues. This CDR3 is CASSSSPAYEQYF. Here the CDR3 DNA reads TGTGCCAGCAGCTCGTCGCCGGCCTACGAGCAGTACTTC.

J is TRBJ2-3 and V is TRBV9; TRBD1 aligns across 7 bases. CDR1 SGDLS and CDR2 YYNGEE come from the germline V gene. The CDR3 totals 14 residues. The V gene end was trimmed by 3 bases and the J gene end by 6 bases; junction bases not matched to a gene: 7. The CDR3 protein is CASSGATTGDTQYF. CDR3 bases: TGTGCCAGCAGCGGAGCGACGACAGGGGATACGCAGTATTTT.

This rearrangement joins TRBV23-1 to TRBJ1-2; perhaps TRBD1 as D (5 bases). TRBV23-1 is placed among ORFs of uncertain function. The CDR3 length is 14 residues. The V and J ends lost 6 bases and 4 bases respectively, with 15 bases between them. This CDR3 reads CASRVQVRVYGYTF. The CDR3 DNA reads TGCGCCAGCAGGGTACAGGTTCGGGTCTATGGCTACACCTTC.

The CDR3 coding sequence is TGTGCCAGCAGTGAAGAAAATTGGGGTTTTGGGGGCTACACCTTC. Its protein product is CASSEENWGFGGYTF. This chain connects TRBV2 to TRBJ1-2; no clear D. CDR1 SNHLY and CDR2 FYNNEI come from the germline V gene. The CDR3 consists of 15 residues. V was clipped by 1 base and J by 8 bases, with 17 bases between them.

The CDR3 nucleotides are TGTGCAAGTCGCTTGCGTAAAGGACAGTTTAGCAATCAGCCCCAGCATTTT. Residues: CASRLRKGQFSNQPQHF. The genes are TRBV12-2 and TRBJ1-5; the listed D gene, TRBD1, was not tested against the DNA. TRBV12-2 is labeled a pseudogene. This CDR3 contains 17 residues.

A remark on this clone: Mismatch with germline at one junction end may stem from a read error. This chain links TRBV29-1 with TRBJ1-1; 7 nucleotides agree with TRBD1. The CDR3 covers 14 residues. The germline gives CDR1 SQVTM, CDR2 ANQGSEA. This chain's CDR3 is CSVEANRGNTEAFF. The CDR3 DNA follows: TGCAGCGTGGAAGCGAACAGGGGGAACACTGAAGCTTTCTTT.

V gene TRBV11-2 combines with J gene TRBJ2-2; D not resolved. V was pared by 3 bases and J by 3 bases, with 14 bases between. The CDR3 extends over 16 amino acids. Germline loops: CDR1 SGHAT, CDR2 FQNNGV. The CDR3 protein is CASSFNPGPDTGELFF. CDR3 nucleotide sequence: TGTGCCAGCAGCTTCAATCCCGGTCCAGACACCGGGGAGCTGTTTTTT.

The J gene is TRBJ1-5, the V gene TRBV7-2, with D uncertain. Trimming left V 5 bases short and J 5 bases short, with 16 bases between. This CDR3 contains 15 residues. The germline CDR1 and CDR2 sequences are SGHTA and FQGNSA. The CDR3 protein is CASSASLSNYQPQHF. CDR3 in DNA: TGTGCCAGCAGCGCCTCTTTATCGAACTATCAGCCCCAGCATTTT. Filled out from reference TRBV7-2 and TRBJ1-5, the complete variable domain reads GAGVSQSPSNKVTEKGKDVELRCDPISGHTALYWYRQSLGQGLEFLIYFQGNSAPDKSGLPSDRFSAERTGGSVSTLTIQRTQQEDSAVYLCASSASLSNYQPQHFGDGTRLSIL.

The V and J genes are TRBV19 and TRBJ1-5; 7 positions match TRBD1. CDR1 is LNHDA and CDR2 is SQIVND in the germline V gene (reference sequence). The CDR3 is 16 residues long. The junction had 10 bases not matched to a gene; V was cut back by 4 bases and J by 4 bases. DNA of the CDR3: TGTGCCAGTAGTACCAGATCAGGGGGGAGAAATCAGCCCCAGCATTTT. Translated, it gives CASSTRSGGRNQPQHF.

This chain links TRBV6-1 with TRBJ1-1; no definite D call. Trimming removed 4 bases from V and 1 base from J, with 7 bases in between. Germline CDR1 reads MNHNS; CDR2 reads SASEGT. There are 13 residues in the CDR3. The CDR3 nucleotides read TGTGCCAGCAGTGTAGCAGGGAACACTGAAGCTTTCTTT. Translated: CASSVAGNTEAFF.

The V call is TRBV5-6, the J call TRBJ1-2, with unresolved D. The CDR3 contains 14 residues. Looked up from germline, CDR1 is SGHDT and CDR2 is YYEEEE. V was trimmed by 4 bases and J by 2 bases, leaving 12 bases between them. Here the CDR3 DNA reads TGTGCCAGCAGCCTTGGACGGAGCAACTATGGCTACACCTTC. Amino acids: CASSLGRSNYGYTF.

The V call is TRBV2, the J call TRBJ2-5; a weak D match, TRBD2 (6 bases). The CDR3 has 15 residues. Trimming removed 7 bases from V and 1 base from J, with 16 bases in between. Per germline, CDR1 SNHLY and CDR2 FYNNEI. In nucleotides, the CDR3 is TGTGCCAGCACTCCGGGACTTGGCTTCCAAGAGACCCAGTACTTC. This sequence encodes CASTPGLGFQETQYF.

The rearrangement uses TRBV6-1 and TRBJ1-1; weak D call: TRBD1 (5 bases). Trimming stripped 2 bases from V and 8 bases from J, with 15 bases between. The CDR3 is made up of 14 amino acids. Germline CDR1 is MNHNS and CDR2 is SASEGT. This CDR3 is CASSEYPSGAEAFF. The CDR3, as DNA: TGTGCCAGCAGTGAATACCCGTCCGGGGCAGAAGCTTTCTTT.

The chain uses TRBV4-2 and TRBJ1-1; 10 positions match TRBD1. The CDR3 is made up of 14 amino acids. V shed 3 bases and J 10 bases; nucleotides not matched to a gene: 8. Germline lookup yields CDR1 LGHNA and CDR2 YNFKEQ. In nucleotides, the CDR3 is TGTGCCAGCAGCCAGCTGGGACAGGGGTCGCGAGCTTTCTTT. Its translation: CASSQLGQGSRAFF.

The chain employs TRBV6-2 or TRBV6-3 and TRBJ1-1; no clear D gene. The CDR3 length is 16 residues. Germline V lookup: CDR1 MNHEY, CDR2 SVGEGT. Trimming left V 3 bases short and J 1 base short, with 15 bases between. CDR3 bases: TGTGCCAGCAGTTATGACGTCGGTTATCGGAACACTGAAGCTTTCTTT. Translating gives CASSYDVGYRNTEAFF.

This clone was seen more than once but under ten times. The chain carries TRBV7-2 and TRBJ1-2; possibly TRBD1 for D (5 bases). The CDR3 is 14 amino acids. Germline values: CDR1 SGHTA, CDR2 FQGNSA. Trimming left V 1 base short and J 4 bases short, with 10 bases between. CDR3 loop: CASSLVGGSYGYTF. CDR3 coding DNA: TGTGCCAGCAGCTTAGTCGGGGGAAGCTATGGCTACACCTTC.

This clone was observed a few times. The gene calls are TRBV6-5 and TRBJ1-1, with a possible D match to TRBD1 (6 bases). V gave up 2 bases and J gave up 5 bases, with 12 bases separating them. The germline CDR1 and CDR2 sequences are MNHEY and SVGAGI. The CDR3 contains 14 residues. CDR3 DNA: TGTGCCAGCAGTTACGTTGGGGGCCGAACTGAAGCTTTCTTT. Amino acids: CASSYVGGRTEAFF.

The V and J genes are TRBV7-3 and TRBJ2-5, with 7 bases fitting TRBD2. V was pared by 5 bases and J by 5 bases, with 5 bases of the junction left unmatched. CDR1 SGHTA and CDR2 FQGTGA come from the germline V gene. This CDR3 comprises 13 residues. The CDR3 sequence: CASSQVGGETQYF. CDR3 nucleotide sequence: TGTGCCAGCAGCCAAGTCGGGGGGGAGACCCAGTACTTC. Filled out from reference TRBV7-3 and TRBJ2-5, the complete variable domain reads GAGVSQTPSNKVTEKGKYVELRCDPISGHTALYWYRQSLGQGPEFLIYFQGTGAADDSGLPNDRFFAVRPEGSVSTLKIQRTERGDSAVYLCASSQVGGETQYFGPGTRLLVL.

V and J are TRBV2 and TRBJ1-5; the D gene is possibly TRBD1 (5 bases). V lost 6 bases, J lost 5 bases, and 17 bases lay in between. Germline-derived CDR1 and CDR2 are SNHLY and FYNNEI. The CDR3 covers 15 residues. The CDR3 DNA sequence: TGTGCCAGCAGGAAGCTTGTGGGGGGGGATCAGCCCCAGCATTTT. Amino acid sequence: CASRKLVGGDQPQHF.

The sample holds one count of this clone. The chain employs TRBV7-8 and TRBJ2-7; the D gene is possibly TRBD1 (5 bases). This CDR3 is built from 17 residues. V lost 3 bases and J 1 base, leaving 19 bases between the germline ends. Germline CDR1 is SGHVS and CDR2 is FQNEAQ. CDR3 in DNA: TGTGCCAGCAGCTTTAGTATTGCGGCAGGGAAATCCTACGAGCAGTACTTC. Residues: CASSFSIAAGKSYEQYF.

J is TRBJ2-5 and V is TRBV9; D is tentatively TRBD1 or TRBD2 (6 bases each). Germline CDR1 SGDLS, CDR2 YYNGEE. There are 14 residues in the CDR3. V was pared by 1 base and J by 5 bases, with 12 bases between. The CDR3 protein is CASSVLGGQETQYF. In nucleotides, the CDR3 is TGTGCCAGCAGCGTACTAGGGGGGCAGGAGACCCAGTACTTC.